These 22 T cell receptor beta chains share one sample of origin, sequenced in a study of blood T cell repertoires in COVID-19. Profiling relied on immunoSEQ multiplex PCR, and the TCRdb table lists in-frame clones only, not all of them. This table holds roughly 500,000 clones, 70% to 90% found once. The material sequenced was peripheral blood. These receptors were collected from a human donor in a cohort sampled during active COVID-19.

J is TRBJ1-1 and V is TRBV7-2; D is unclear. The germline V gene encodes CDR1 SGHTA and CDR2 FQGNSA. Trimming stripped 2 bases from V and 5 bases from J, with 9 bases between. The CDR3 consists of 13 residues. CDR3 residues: CASSLQIGTEAFF. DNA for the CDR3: TGTGCCAGCAGCTTACAGATCGGGACTGAAGCTTTCTTT.

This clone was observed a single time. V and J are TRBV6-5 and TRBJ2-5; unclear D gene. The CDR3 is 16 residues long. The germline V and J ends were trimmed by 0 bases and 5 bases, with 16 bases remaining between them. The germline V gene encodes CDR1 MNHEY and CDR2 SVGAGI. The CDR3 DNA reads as TGTGCCAGCAGTTACTCGAGTGTAAAGCCCGGGGAGACCCAGTACTTC. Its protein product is CASSYSSVKPGETQYF.

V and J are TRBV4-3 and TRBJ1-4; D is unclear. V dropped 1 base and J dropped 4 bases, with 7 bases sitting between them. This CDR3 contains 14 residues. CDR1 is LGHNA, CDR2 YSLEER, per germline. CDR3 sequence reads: CASSQGGVNEKLFF. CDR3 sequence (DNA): TGCGCCAGCAGCCAAGGCGGGGTTAATGAAAAACTGTTTTTT.

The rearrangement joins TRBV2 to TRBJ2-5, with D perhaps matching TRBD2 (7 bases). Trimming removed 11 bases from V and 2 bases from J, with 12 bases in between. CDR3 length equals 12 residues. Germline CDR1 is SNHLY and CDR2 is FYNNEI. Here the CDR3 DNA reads TGTGCCGGGGGGGCAGGGCAAGAGACCCAGTACTTC. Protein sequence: CAGGAGQETQYF.

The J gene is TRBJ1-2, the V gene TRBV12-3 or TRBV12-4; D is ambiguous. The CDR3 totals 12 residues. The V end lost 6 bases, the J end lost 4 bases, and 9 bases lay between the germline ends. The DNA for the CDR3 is TGTGCCAGCAGCCCCGCGGGCTATGGCTACACCTTC. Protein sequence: CASSPAGYGYTF.

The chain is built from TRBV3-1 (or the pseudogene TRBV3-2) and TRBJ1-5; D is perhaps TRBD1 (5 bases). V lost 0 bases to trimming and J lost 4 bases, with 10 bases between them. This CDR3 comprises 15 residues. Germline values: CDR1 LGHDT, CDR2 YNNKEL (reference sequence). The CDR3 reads CASSQDNRRNQPQHF. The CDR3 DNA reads TGTGCCAGCAGCCAAGATAACAGGCGAAATCAGCCCCAGCATTTT.

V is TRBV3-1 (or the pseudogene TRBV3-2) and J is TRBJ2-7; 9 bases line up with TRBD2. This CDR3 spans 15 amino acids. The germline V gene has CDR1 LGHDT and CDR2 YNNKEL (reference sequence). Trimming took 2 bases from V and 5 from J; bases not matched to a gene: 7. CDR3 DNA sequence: TGTGCCAGCAGCCAAAGAGCGGGAGGTCAAAACGAGCAGTACTTC. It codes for CASSQRAGGQNEQYF.

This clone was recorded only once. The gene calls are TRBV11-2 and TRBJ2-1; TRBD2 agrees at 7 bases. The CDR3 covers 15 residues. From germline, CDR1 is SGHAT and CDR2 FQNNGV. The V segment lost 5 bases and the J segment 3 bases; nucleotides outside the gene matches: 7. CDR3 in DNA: TGTGCCAGCAGCAACCGGGACTACCTCTACAATGAGCAGTTCTTC. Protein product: CASSNRDYLYNEQFF.

The CDR3 protein is CASSPPGTGDVEAFF. The CDR3 DNA reads as TGTGCCAGCAGTCCCCCCGGGACAGGGGACGTAGAGGCTTTCTTT. V is TRBV6-5 and J is TRBJ1-1, with 10 bases identical to TRBD1. Germline trimming cut 5 bases from V and 11 bases from J; bases unmatched to any gene: 14. CDR1 and CDR2 from the germline V gene are MNHEY and SVGAGI. This CDR3 is 15 amino acids long.

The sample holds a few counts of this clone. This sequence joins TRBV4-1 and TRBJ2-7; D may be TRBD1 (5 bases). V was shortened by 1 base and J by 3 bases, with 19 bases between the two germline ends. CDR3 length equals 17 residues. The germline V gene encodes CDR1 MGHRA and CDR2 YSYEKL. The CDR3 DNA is TGCGCCAGCAGCCAAGGAGTTGGGGCAGGGTCCGGCTACGAGCAGTACTTC. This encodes CASSQGVGAGSGYEQYF.

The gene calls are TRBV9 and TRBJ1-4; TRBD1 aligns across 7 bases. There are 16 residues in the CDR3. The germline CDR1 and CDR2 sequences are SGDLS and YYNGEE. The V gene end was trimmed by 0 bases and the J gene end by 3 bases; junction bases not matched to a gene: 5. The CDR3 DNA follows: TGTGCCAGCAGCGTAGGGGTCGGGACAGCTAATGAAAAACTGTTTTTT. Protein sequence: CASSVGVGTANEKLFF.

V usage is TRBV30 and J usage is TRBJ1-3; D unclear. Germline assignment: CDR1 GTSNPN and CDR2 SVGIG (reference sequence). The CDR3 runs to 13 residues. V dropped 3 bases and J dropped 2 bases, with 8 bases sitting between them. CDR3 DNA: TGTGCCTGGAGGGTACCGGCTGGAAACACCATATATTTT. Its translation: CAWRVPAGNTIYF.

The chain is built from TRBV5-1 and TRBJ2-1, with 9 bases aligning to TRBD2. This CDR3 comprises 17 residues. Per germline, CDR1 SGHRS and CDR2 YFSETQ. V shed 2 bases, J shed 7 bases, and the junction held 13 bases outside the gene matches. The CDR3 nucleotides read TGCGCCAGCAGCTTAGGTTTAGCGGGAGTGGTAGCGAATGAGCAGTTCTTC. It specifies CASSLGLAGVVANEQFF. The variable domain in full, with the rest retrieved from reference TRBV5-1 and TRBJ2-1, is KAGVTQTPRYLIKTRGQQVTLSCSPISGHRSVSWYQQTPGQGLQFLFEYFSETQRNKGNFPGRFSGRQFSNSRSEMNVSTLELGDSALYLCASSLGLAGVVANEQFFGPGTRLTVL.

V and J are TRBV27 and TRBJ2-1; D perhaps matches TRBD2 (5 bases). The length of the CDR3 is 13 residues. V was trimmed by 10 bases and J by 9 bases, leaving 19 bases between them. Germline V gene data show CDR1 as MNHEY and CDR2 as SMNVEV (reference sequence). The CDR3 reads CATTDGVPSEQFF. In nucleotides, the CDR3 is TGTGCCACCACGGACGGGGTCCCCAGTGAGCAGTTCTTC.

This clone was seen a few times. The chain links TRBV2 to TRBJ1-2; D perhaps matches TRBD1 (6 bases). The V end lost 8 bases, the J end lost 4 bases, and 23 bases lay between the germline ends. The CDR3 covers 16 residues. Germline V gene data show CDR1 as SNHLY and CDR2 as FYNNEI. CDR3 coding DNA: TGTGCCAGCCGCTCAACCACGACAGGACAACTCTATGGCTACACCTTC. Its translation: CASRSTTTGQLYGYTF.

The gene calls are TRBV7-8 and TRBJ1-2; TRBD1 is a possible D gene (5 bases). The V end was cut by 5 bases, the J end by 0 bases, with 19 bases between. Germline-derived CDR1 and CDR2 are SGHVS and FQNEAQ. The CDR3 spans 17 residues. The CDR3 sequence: CASSHYIGGVANYGYTF. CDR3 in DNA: TGTGCCAGCAGCCATTATATCGGGGGTGTAGCTAACTATGGCTACACCTTC.

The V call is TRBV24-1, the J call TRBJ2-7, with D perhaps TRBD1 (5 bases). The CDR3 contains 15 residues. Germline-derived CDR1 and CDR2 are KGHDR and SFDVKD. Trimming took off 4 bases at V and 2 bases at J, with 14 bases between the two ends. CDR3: CATSDHMTEAYEQYF. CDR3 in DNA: TGTGCCACCAGTGACCATATGACAGAAGCCTACGAGCAGTACTTC.

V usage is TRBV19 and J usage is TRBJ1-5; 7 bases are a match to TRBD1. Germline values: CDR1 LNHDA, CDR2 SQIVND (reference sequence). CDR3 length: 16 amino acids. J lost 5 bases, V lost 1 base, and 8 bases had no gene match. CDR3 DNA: TGTGCCAGTAGTATAGCGTGGAGAGACAGGGATCAGCCCCAGCATTTT. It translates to CASSIAWRDRDQPQHF.

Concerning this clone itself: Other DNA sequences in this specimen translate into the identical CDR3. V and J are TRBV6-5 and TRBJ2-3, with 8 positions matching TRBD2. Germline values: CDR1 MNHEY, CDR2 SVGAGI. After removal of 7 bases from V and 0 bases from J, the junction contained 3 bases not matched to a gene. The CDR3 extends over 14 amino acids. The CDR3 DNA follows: TGTGCCAGCACACGGGGGGGCAGCACAGATACGCAGTATTTT. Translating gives CASTRGGSTDTQYF.

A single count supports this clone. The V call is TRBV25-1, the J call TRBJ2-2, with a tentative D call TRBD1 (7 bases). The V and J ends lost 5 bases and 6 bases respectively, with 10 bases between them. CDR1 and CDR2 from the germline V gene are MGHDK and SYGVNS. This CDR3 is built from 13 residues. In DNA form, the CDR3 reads TGTGCCAGCAGTCAGGGGGAGGCCGGGGAGCTGTTTTTT. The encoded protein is CASSQGEAGELFF.

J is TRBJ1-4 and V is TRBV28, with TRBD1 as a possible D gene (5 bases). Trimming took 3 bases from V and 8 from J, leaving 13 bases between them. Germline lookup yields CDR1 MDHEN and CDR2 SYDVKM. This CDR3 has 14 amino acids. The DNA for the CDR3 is TGTGCCAGCAGTTTTGGGGGGATCGGCGAAAAACTGTTTTTT. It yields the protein CASSFGGIGEKLFF.

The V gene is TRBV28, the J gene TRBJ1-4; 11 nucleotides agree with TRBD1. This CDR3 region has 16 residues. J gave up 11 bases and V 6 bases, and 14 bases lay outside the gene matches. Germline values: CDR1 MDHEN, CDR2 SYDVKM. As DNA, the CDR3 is TGTGCCAGCAGCCGGACAGGGGGCCAATCAGATGGGAAACTGTTTTTT. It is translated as CASSRTGGQSDGKLFF.